What follows are 32 T cell receptor beta chains derived from one specimen sequenced in a study of cytomegalovirus exposure and HLA in healthy donors. Primers for the PCR totalled 60 Vbeta and 13 Jbeta. Generated by immunoSEQ multiplex PCR, the TCRdb table keeps only in-frame clones and is missing some. The data contain about 120,000 clones, over 60% of them singletons. Sequenced: PBMCs. The receptor source for this set is a middle-aged man in good health and CMV-seropositive.

About this clone: The sample contains more than one DNA sequence encoding this CDR3. V usage is TRBV7-6 and J usage is TRBJ2-3; 8 bases fit TRBD2. Germline V gene sequence: CDR1 SGHVS, CDR2 FNYEAQ. The ends lost 3 bases at V and 4 bases at J; junction bases unmatched: 12. The CDR3 covers 17 residues. The CDR3 is CASSFSGTPSTADTQYF. In DNA, the CDR3 is TGTGCCAGCAGCTTTAGCGGGACTCCAAGCACGGCAGATACGCAGTATTTT.

The rearrangement joins TRBV9 to TRBJ2-3; D is ambiguous. The CDR3 is made up of 15 amino acids. V shed 0 bases and J shed 1 base, with 9 bases lying between them. Germline CDR1 SGDLS, CDR2 YYNGEE. The DNA of the CDR3 is TGTGCCAGCAGCGTAGGCCCCCAGGGCACAGATACGCAGTATTTT. Protein product: CASSVGPQGTDTQYF.

This chain links TRBV6-5 with TRBJ1-1; TRBD1 matches at 8 bases. The ends lost 2 bases at V and 6 bases at J; junction bases unmatched: 2. The germline CDR1 and CDR2 sequences are MNHEY and SVGAGI. CDR3 size: 13 residues. The CDR3 loop is CASSYQGAPEAFF. The CDR3 bases are TGTGCCAGCAGTTACCAGGGGGCCCCTGAAGCTTTCTTT.

The V gene is TRBV13, the J gene TRBJ2-1, with 9 bases that match TRBD2. CDR1 PRHDT and CDR2 FYEKMQ come from the germline V gene (reference sequence). CDR3 length equals 14 residues. Unmatched junction bases numbered 5, after V lost 6 bases and J lost 5 bases. The CDR3 coding sequence is TGTGCCAGCAGGCGGTTAGCGGGGGACAATGAGCAGTTCTTC. This encodes CASRRLAGDNEQFF.

This clone was seen a handful of times. The gene calls are TRBV30 and TRBJ2-7, with 8 bases identical to TRBD1. V was pared by 1 base and J by 3 bases, with 2 bases of the junction left unmatched. Germline loops: CDR1 GTSNPN, CDR2 SVGIG (reference sequence). The CDR3 runs 13 residues. This CDR3 is CAWSGDRHYEQYF. The CDR3 nucleotides read TGTGCCTGGAGTGGGGACAGGCACTACGAGCAGTACTTC. Together with reference TRBV30 and TRBJ2-7, the CDR3 gives the full variable domain: SQTIHQWPATLVQPVGSPLSLECTVEGTSNPNLYWYRQAAGRGLQLLFYSVGIGQISSEVPQNLSASRPQDRQFILSSKKLLLSDSGFYLCAWSGDRHYEQYFGPGTRLTVT.

The chain combines TRBV6-5 with TRBJ1-2; no reliable D call. The germline V and J ends were trimmed by 4 bases and 5 bases, with 14 bases remaining between them. Germline-derived CDR1 and CDR2 are MNHEY and SVGAGI. There are 14 residues in the CDR3. The CDR3 reads CASSSLTVEYGYTF. DNA for the CDR3: TGTGCCAGCAGTTCTTTGACCGTGGAGTATGGCTACACCTTC.

The sample holds one count of this clone. This chain connects TRBV6-5 to TRBJ1-2, with D possibly TRBD1 on 6 matching bases. V was cut by 4 bases and J by 4 bases, with 16 bases left in between. The CDR3 extends over 15 amino acids. The germline V gene has CDR1 MNHEY and CDR2 SVGAGI. The CDR3 DNA reads TGTGCCAGCAGTTCTCTATCGGGGGGCCTCTATGGCTACACCTTC. Its translation is CASSSLSGGLYGYTF.

This clone occurred once. The chain carries TRBV28 and TRBJ2-5; 7 bases match TRBD1. The last part of the DNA fits TRBJ2-7 better; the J call may be wrong. The length of the CDR3 is 15 residues. Germline CDR1 reads MDHEN; CDR2 reads SYDVKM. In DNA, the CDR3 is TGTGCCAGCAGTACACCGACAGGGAGTAAGCACGAGCAGTACTTC. Translating it yields CASSTPTGSKHEQYF.

The V call is TRBV30, the J call TRBJ2-1; the match to TRBD2 covers 8 bases. The CDR3 contains 14 residues. V shed 3 bases, J shed 6 bases, and the junction held 7 bases outside the gene matches. Germline values: CDR1 GTSNPN, CDR2 SVGIG (reference sequence). CDR3 amino acids: CAWSVSGARNEQFF. The DNA of the CDR3 is TGTGCCTGGAGCGTTAGCGGGGCACGCAATGAGCAGTTCTTC.

The chain combines TRBV9 with TRBJ1-1; no firm D call. Trimming took 4 bases from V and 7 from J, leaving 11 bases between them. This CDR3 contains 12 residues. CDR1 and CDR2 from the germline V gene are SGDLS and YYNGEE. The CDR3 DNA sequence: TGTGCCAGCAGCTCCTCCGGAGATGAAGCTTTCTTT. Translated: CASSSSGDEAFF.

The DNA for the CDR3 is TGTGCCAGCAGTGACGGGCTAGCGGGGGACAATGAGCAGTTCTTC. Its translation is CASSDGLAGDNEQFF. This sequence joins TRBV6-4 and TRBJ2-1; TRBD2 matches at 10 bases. The CDR3 spans 15 residues. Per the germline V gene, CDR1 is MRHNA and CDR2 is SNTAGT. With V trimmed by 2 bases and J by 5 bases, 3 bases remained unmatched.

This clone was seen just once. J is TRBJ1-2 and V is TRBV27, with 8 bases lining up with TRBD1. V was pared by 6 bases and J by 2 bases, with 2 bases of the junction left unmatched. Germline V gene lookup returns CDR1 MNHEY and CDR2 SMNVEV (reference sequence). The CDR3 has 13 residues. This CDR3 reads CASRSGGNYGYTF. CDR3 sequence (DNA): TGTGCCAGCAGGTCAGGGGGCAACTATGGCTACACCTTC.

This clone has more than one count but fewer than ten. The chain combines TRBV29-1 with TRBJ1-5; possibly TRBD1 for D (6 bases). The CDR3 totals 12 residues. Germline values: CDR1 SQVTM, CDR2 ANQGSEA. The V end lost 4 bases, the J end lost 7 bases, and 11 bases lay between the germline ends. The DNA for the CDR3 is TGCAGCGTTGGAACAGGGCGACAGCCCCAGCATTTT. This codes for CSVGTGRQPQHF.

This clone showed up just a few times. The chain employs TRBV5-1 and TRBJ1-1, with D hard to call. Germline V gene data show CDR1 as SGHRS and CDR2 as YFSETQ. CDR3 size: 15 residues. V dropped 1 base and J dropped 1 base, with 11 bases sitting between them. The CDR3 DNA reads TGCGCCAGCAGCTTGAACTTGCTAGCGAACACTGAAGCTTTCTTT. Translating it yields CASSLNLLANTEAFF.

CDR3 in DNA: TGTGCCAGCAGCTTAGACTTAAACACCGGGGAGCTGTTTTTT. Its protein is CASSLDLNTGELFF. The J gene is TRBJ2-2, the V gene TRBV7-2; D gene unclear. The germline CDR1 and CDR2 sequences are SGHTA and FQGNSA. This CDR3 has 14 amino acids. Between the trimmed V and J ends, which lost 1 base and 2 bases, there was a span of 5 bases.

The chain carries TRBV7-2 and TRBJ2-7; the D is unclear. Germline CDR1 reads SGHTA; CDR2 reads FQGNSA. The CDR3 contains 12 residues. V was trimmed by 5 bases and J by 3 bases, leaving 8 bases between them. The CDR3 nucleotides are TGTGCCAGCAGCCCGGAGAGCTACGAGCAGTACTTC. This sequence encodes CASSPESYEQYF.

Turning to this clone: Mismatch with germline at one junction end may stem from a read error. The same CDR3 can be traced to other DNA sequences in this sample. This chain connects TRBV11-3 to TRBJ2-2, with a possible D match to TRBD2 (5 bases). This CDR3 comprises 15 residues. CDR1 is SGHNT and CDR2 is YENEEA in the germline V gene. CDR3 protein: CASSFSHSNTGELFF. CDR3 DNA sequence: TGTGCCAGCAGCTTTAGTCATTCGAACACCGGGGAGTTGTTTTTT.

The rearrangement links TRBV28 to TRBJ1-5; a possible D gene is TRBD1 (5 bases). Between the trimmed V and J ends, which lost 5 bases and 2 bases, there was a span of 13 bases. The CDR3 is made up of 15 amino acids. Germline CDR1 reads MDHEN; CDR2 reads SYDVKM. CDR3 DNA sequence: TGTGCCAGCAGTCCCGCGGGACGAGGCAATCAGCCCCAGCATTTT. Translating gives CASSPAGRGNQPQHF.

The chain couples TRBV27 to TRBJ2-4; 9 nucleotides line up with TRBD2. With 2 bases clipped from V and 4 bases from J, the junction kept 0 bases outside the gene matches. CDR1 and CDR2 (germline): MNHEY, SMNVEV (reference sequence). The CDR3 has 14 residues. The CDR3 nucleotides read TGTGCCAGCAGTTTACTAGCGGGGAAAAACATTCAGTACTTC. Amino acids: CASSLLAGKNIQYF.

The V call is TRBV16, the J call TRBJ1-1; D not certain. V shed 3 bases and J shed 3 bases, with 17 bases lying between them. Per the germline V gene, CDR1 is KGHSY and CDR2 is FQNENV. There are 16 residues in the CDR3. CDR3 amino acids: CASSHTISGTDTEAFF. In nucleotides, the CDR3 is TGTGCCAGCAGCCACACAATCTCAGGAACCGACACTGAAGCTTTCTTT.

The CDR3 loop is CASSPLAVTDTQYF. The DNA of the CDR3 is TGTGCCAGCAGTCCGCTAGCGGTAACAGATACGCAGTATTTT. The rearrangement uses TRBV6-5 and TRBJ2-3, with 7 bases lining up with TRBD2. Germline V CDR1 and CDR2: MNHEY, SVGAGI. Trimming at V came to 5 bases and at J to 3 bases, leaving 5 bases not matched to a gene. There are 14 residues in the CDR3.

V gene TRBV4-1 combines with J gene TRBJ1-6, with a weak D call TRBD1 (5 bases). Germline values: CDR1 MGHRA, CDR2 YSYEKL. Trimming pared 4 bases from V and 9 bases from J, leaving 16 bases between. The CDR3 sequence is 15 residues long. CDR3 DNA sequence: TGCGCCAGCAGCCCAGAGGGCAGGGTCGGTTCACCCCTCCACTTT. It translates to CASSPEGRVGSPLHF.

The CDR3 loop is CASSQDARGGTYEQYF. The CDR3 coding sequence is TGCGCCAGCAGCCAAGATGCGCGCGGGGGGACCTACGAGCAGTACTTC. The chain employs TRBV4-1 and TRBJ2-7; 8 positions match TRBD2. Germline V CDR1 and CDR2: MGHRA, YSYEKL. This CDR3 comprises 16 residues. Trimming cost V 0 bases and J 2 bases; bases outside gene matches: 6.

About this clone itself: An end of the junction differs from the germline gene, which may be a read error. The chain uses TRBV28 and TRBJ2-4; 8 nucleotides match TRBD2. CDR1 and CDR2 (germline): MDHEN, SYDVKM. The CDR3 covers 18 residues. The DNA of the CDR3 is TGTGCCAGCAGTTCATCAACTAGCGGCCCGCTAGCCAAAAACAGTCAGTACTTC. Its protein is CASSSSTSGPLAKNSQYF.

The CDR3 loop is CASQKTGGSNYGYTF. The CDR3 DNA reads as TGTGCCAGCCAGAAAACAGGGGGCAGTAACTATGGCTACACCTTC. The chain joins TRBV2 to TRBJ1-2, with 9 bases aligning to TRBD1. Germline trimming cut 8 bases from V and 1 base from J; bases unmatched to any gene: 8. Germline V gene sequence: CDR1 SNHLY, CDR2 FYNNEI. The CDR3 is 15 amino acids.

The chain uses TRBV2 and TRBJ1-6; D gene ambiguous. This CDR3 region has 15 residues. Germline lookup yields CDR1 SNHLY and CDR2 FYNNEI. The V end was cut by 7 bases, the J end by 2 bases, with 12 bases between. The CDR3 DNA is TGTGCCAGCAAATCGGAGCGTCCCTATAATTCACCCCTCCACTTT. Protein: CASKSERPYNSPLHF.

This clone has more than one count but fewer than ten. The genes are TRBV5-8 and TRBJ2-1, with D hard to call. The V end lost 4 bases, the J end lost 3 bases, and 14 bases lay between the germline ends. The CDR3 is 15 amino acids. Germline CDR1 reads SGHTS; CDR2 reads YDEGEE. The CDR3 protein is CASSQDATDYNEQFF. CDR3 DNA sequence: TGTGCCAGCAGCCAAGATGCGACTGACTACAATGAGCAGTTCTTC.

This clone has a count of ten or more. V is TRBV4-2 and J is TRBJ2-7; D might be TRBD1 (6 bases). Germline V lookup: CDR1 LGHNA, CDR2 YNFKEQ. The CDR3 has 15 amino acids. V lost 0 bases, J lost 0 bases, and 9 bases lay in between. The CDR3 DNA reads TGTGCCAGCAGCCAAGATGAGGGACACTCCTACGAGCAGTACTTC. This translates into CASSQDEGHSYEQYF.

Only one count was recorded for this clone. This rearrangement joins TRBV5-4 to TRBJ2-7; 11 positions agree with TRBD1. With V trimmed by 4 bases and J by 8 bases, 11 bases remained unmatched. This CDR3 is built from 15 residues. Per germline, CDR1 SGHNT and CDR2 YYREEE (reference sequence). The CDR3 is CASSHQGTGGRKQYF. CDR3 sequence (DNA): TGTGCCAGCAGCCACCAAGGGACAGGGGGTAGGAAGCAGTACTTC.

This rearrangement joins TRBV11-3 to TRBJ2-1; D gene ambiguous. The CDR3 totals 13 residues. CDR1 is SGHNT, CDR2 YENEEA, per germline. V lost 5 bases and J 5 bases, leaving 10 bases between the germline ends. The CDR3 loop reads CASSRSRNNEQFF. The CDR3 bases are TGTGCCAGCAGCCGGAGTCGGAACAATGAGCAGTTCTTC.

This chain joins TRBV6-5 and TRBJ1-1; D perhaps matches TRBD1 (6 bases). The CDR3 is 12 amino acids. Germline loops: CDR1 MNHEY, CDR2 SVGAGI. V lost 2 bases, J lost 6 bases, and 7 bases lay in between. DNA for the CDR3: TGTGCCAGCAGTTACAACAGGGCTGAAGCTTTCTTT. It yields the protein CASSYNRAEAFF.

The chain joins TRBV4-1 to TRBJ1-3, with a tentative D call TRBD1 (5 bases). The CDR3 extends over 15 amino acids. Trimming shortened V by 0 bases and J by 2 bases, and 8 bases separated the two germline ends. Germline V gene data show CDR1 as MGHRA and CDR2 as YSYEKL. CDR3 loop: CASSQDEGAGNTIYF. DNA of the CDR3: TGCGCCAGCAGCCAAGATGAAGGGGCTGGAAACACCATATATTTT.